Listed here are 15 T cell receptor beta chains from one sample, sequenced in a study of CD8+ T cells in alopecia areata. Extracted RNA was reverse transcribed, and the resulting cDNA served as sequencing template. TCRdb keeps only in-frame clones here, not all; method: immunoSEQ multiplex PCR. The table includes about 150,000 clones, around 47% detected once. Sequenced material: CD4+ T cells sorted from blood. The receptors derive from a human donor with alopecia areata.

This chain links TRBV28 with TRBJ2-7, with a possible D match to TRBD1 (6 bases). The CDR3 length is 12 residues. CDR1 and CDR2 from the germline V gene are MDHEN and SYDVKM. V dropped 3 bases and J dropped 12 bases, with 15 bases sitting between them. The CDR3 here is CASSLQQGAAYF. CDR3 nucleotides: TGTGCCAGCAGTTTGCAACAGGGAGCCGCGTACTTC.

The V and J genes are TRBV27 and TRBJ1-2; maybe TRBD1 (5 bases). V shed 6 bases and J shed 4 bases, with 15 bases lying between them. Germline CDR1 and CDR2: MNHEY and SMNVEV (reference sequence). The CDR3 consists of 14 residues. CDR3 region: CASRSADSRYGYTF. DNA of the CDR3: TGTGCCAGCAGATCCGCCGACAGTCGCTATGGCTACACCTTC.

This chain joins TRBV5-1 and TRBJ2-7, with D tentatively TRBD2 (6 bases). Germline loops: CDR1 SGHRS, CDR2 YFSETQ. Between the trimmed V and J ends, which lost 0 bases and 0 bases, there was a span of 13 bases. CDR3 length: 16 residues. The chain's CDR3 is CASSLGSAGPSYEQYF. For the CDR3, the DNA is TGCGCCAGCAGCTTGGGGTCTGCGGGGCCCTCCTACGAGCAGTACTTC.

The chain uses TRBV15 and TRBJ2-6; tentatively, D is TRBD1 or TRBD2 (6 bases each). Trimming stripped 5 bases from V and 4 bases from J, with 12 bases between. In germline, CDR1 is LNHNV, CDR2 YYDKDF (reference sequence). The CDR3 spans 15 residues. The CDR3: CATSGGGAGANVLTF. CDR3 DNA: TGTGCCACCAGCGGAGGGGGAGCAGGGGCCAACGTCCTGACTTTC.

This clone was counted a few times. The chain recombines TRBV29-1 with TRBJ2-5; 7 bases match TRBD2. This CDR3 is built from 14 residues. Germline trimming cut 5 bases from V and 4 bases from J; bases unmatched to any gene: 10. CDR1 and CDR2 (germline): SQVTM, ANQGSEA. The CDR3 region is CSVISIPGGETQYF. CDR3 nucleotides: TGCAGCGTTATCTCAATCCCGGGAGGAGAGACCCAGTACTTC. The full variable domain, its missing parts supplied by reference TRBV29-1 and TRBJ2-5, is SAVISQKPSRDICQRGTSLTIQCQVDSQVTMMFWYRQQPGQSLTLIATANQGSEATYESGFVIDKFPISRPNLTFSTLTVSNMSPEDSSIYLCSVISIPGGETQYFGPGTRLLVL.

This chain links TRBV7-6 with TRBJ2-1; 7 bases align to TRBD2. The V gene's germline CDR1 is SGHVS and CDR2 FNYEAQ. The CDR3 extends over 20 amino acids. V shed 1 base, J shed 0 bases, and the junction held 15 bases outside the gene matches. DNA for the CDR3: TGTGCCAGCAGCTTAGGGACGGGGCTAGCGGATCCTAGCTCCTACAATGAGCAGTTCTTC. This encodes CASSLGTGLADPSSYNEQFF.

The sample holds a few counts of this clone. The J gene is TRBJ2-1, the V gene TRBV5-1; TRBD2 matches at 13 bases. The CDR3 has 15 residues. Germline lookup yields CDR1 SGHRS and CDR2 YFSETQ. Trimming at V came to 3 bases and at J to 6 bases, leaving 3 bases not matched to a gene. The CDR3 here is CASSSWTSGSNEQFF. The CDR3 DNA sequence: TGCGCCAGCAGCTCCTGGACTAGCGGGAGCAATGAGCAGTTCTTC.

The gene calls are TRBV4-1 and TRBJ1-1, with 8 bases aligning to TRBD1. The germline V gene has CDR1 MGHRA and CDR2 YSYEKL. The length of the CDR3 is 17 residues. Trimming at V came to 1 base and at J to 0 bases, leaving 7 bases not matched to a gene. CDR3 residues: CASSQGRTGPVNTEAFF. CDR3 DNA: TGCGCCAGCAGCCAAGGCCGGACAGGGCCCGTGAACACTGAAGCTTTCTTT.

The V and J genes are TRBV6-1 and TRBJ2-7; a possible D gene is TRBD2 (5 bases). The germline V gene encodes CDR1 MNHNS and CDR2 SASEGT. Trimming shortened V by 2 bases and J by 6 bases, and 11 bases separated the two germline ends. This CDR3 is built from 13 residues. The chain's CDR3 is CASSERTRGEQYF. DNA for the CDR3: TGTGCCAGCAGTGAACGGACTCGAGGCGAGCAGTACTTC.

For this clone: The same CDR3 can be traced to other DNA sequences in this sample. V usage is TRBV5-1 and J usage is TRBJ2-3; TRBD1 or TRBD2 may be the D gene (5 bases each). Trimming cost V 2 bases and J 4 bases, with 8 bases left between them. There are 13 residues in the CDR3. From germline, CDR1 is SGHRS and CDR2 YFSETQ. The CDR3 is CASSLGDADTQYF. As DNA, the CDR3 is TGCGCCAGCAGCTTAGGGGACGCAGATACGCAGTATTTT. Supplemented by reference TRBV5-1 and TRBJ2-3, the full variable domain reads KAGVTQTPRYLIKTRGQQVTLSCSPISGHRSVSWYQQTPGQGLQFLFEYFSETQRNKGNFPGRFSGRQFSNSRSEMNVSTLELGDSALYLCASSLGDADTQYFGPGTRLTVL.

The V gene is TRBV19, the J gene TRBJ1-3; D unresolved. CDR1 and CDR2 from the germline V gene are LNHDA and SQIVND (reference sequence). This CDR3 region has 16 residues. The V end lost 4 bases, the J end lost 1 base, and 14 bases lay between the germline ends. The DNA of the CDR3 is TGTGCCAGTAGTAGAGGCTTGTCTGATTCTGGAAACACCATATATTTT. This codes for CASSRGLSDSGNTIYF.

The chain joins TRBV28 to TRBJ2-7, with 8 bases matching TRBD1. In germline, CDR1 is MDHEN, CDR2 SYDVKM. V was clipped by 6 bases and J by 6 bases; unmatched bases: 10. This CDR3 is 14 amino acids long. CDR3 DNA: TGTGCCAGCAGGCCTCAGGGGGCACAGGGCGAGCAGTACTTC. Protein product: CASRPQGAQGEQYF.

The V call is TRBV19, the J call TRBJ1-1; no clear D. From germline, CDR1 is LNHDA and CDR2 SQIVND (reference sequence). The CDR3 has 12 amino acids. Deletions cut 4 bases from V and 5 bases from J, with 8 bases between. The CDR3 here is CASSTSETEAFF. CDR3 sequence (DNA): TGTGCCAGTAGTACGTCGGAGACTGAAGCTTTCTTT.

This clone was counted only a few times. J is TRBJ2-3 and V is TRBV2, with 7 bases aligning to TRBD2. The CDR3 runs to 15 residues. Trimming cost V 6 bases and J 6 bases; bases outside gene matches: 12. Germline V gene sequence: CDR1 SNHLY, CDR2 FYNNEI. Here the CDR3 DNA reads TGTGCCAGCAGGGGAGCGGGATTCCAGTCGGATACGCAGTATTTT. It is translated as CASRGAGFQSDTQYF.

The gene calls are TRBV7-9 and TRBJ2-7; D perhaps matches TRBD1 (7 bases). CDR1 is SEHNR, CDR2 FQNEAQ, per germline (reference sequence). Trimming left V 3 bases short and J 10 bases short, with 16 bases between. The CDR3 covers 13 residues. The CDR3 DNA reads TGTGCCAGCAGCTTGGTGGAGGGGGCGAATCAGTACTTC. As protein: CASSLVEGANQYF.